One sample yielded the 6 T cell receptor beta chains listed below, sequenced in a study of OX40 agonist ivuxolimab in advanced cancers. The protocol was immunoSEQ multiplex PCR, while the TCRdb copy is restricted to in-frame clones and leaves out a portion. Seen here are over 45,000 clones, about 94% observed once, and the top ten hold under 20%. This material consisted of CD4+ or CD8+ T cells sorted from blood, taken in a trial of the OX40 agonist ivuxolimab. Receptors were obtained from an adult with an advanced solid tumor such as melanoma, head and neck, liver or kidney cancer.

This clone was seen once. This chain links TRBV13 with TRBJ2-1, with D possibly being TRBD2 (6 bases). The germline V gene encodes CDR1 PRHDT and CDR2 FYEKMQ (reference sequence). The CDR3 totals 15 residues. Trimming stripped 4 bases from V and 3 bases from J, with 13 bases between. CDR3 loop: CASSSFGLFYNEQFF. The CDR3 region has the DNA TGTGCCAGCAGCTCCTTTGGACTATTCTACAATGAGCAGTTCTTC.

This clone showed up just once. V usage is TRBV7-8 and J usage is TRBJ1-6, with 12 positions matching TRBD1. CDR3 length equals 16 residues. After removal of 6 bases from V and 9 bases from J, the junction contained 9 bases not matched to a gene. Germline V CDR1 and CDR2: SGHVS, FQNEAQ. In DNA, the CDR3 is TGTGCCAGCAGTAGGTACCGGGACAGGGGGCTTTCACCCCTCCACTTT. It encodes CASSRYRDRGLSPLHF.

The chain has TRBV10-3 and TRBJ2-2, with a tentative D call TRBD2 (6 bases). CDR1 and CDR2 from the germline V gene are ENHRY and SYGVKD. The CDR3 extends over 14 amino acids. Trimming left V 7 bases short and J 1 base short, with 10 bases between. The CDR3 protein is CAINAGLNTGELFF. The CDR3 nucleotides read TGTGCCATCAATGCGGGGTTGAACACCGGGGAGCTGTTTTTT.

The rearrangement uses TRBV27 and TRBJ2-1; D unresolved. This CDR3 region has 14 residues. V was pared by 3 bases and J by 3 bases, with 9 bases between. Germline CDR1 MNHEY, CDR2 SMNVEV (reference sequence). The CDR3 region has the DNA TGTGCCAGCAGTTTCCTAGACCACTACAATGAGCAGTTCTTC. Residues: CASSFLDHYNEQFF.

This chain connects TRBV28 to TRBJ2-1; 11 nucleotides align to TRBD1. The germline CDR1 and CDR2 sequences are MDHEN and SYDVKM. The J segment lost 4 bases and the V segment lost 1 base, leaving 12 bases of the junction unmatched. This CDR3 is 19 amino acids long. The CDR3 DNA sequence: TGTGCCAGCAGTTTATTAAGGAGATGGGGGGACAGGGGGTACAATGAGCAGTTCTTC. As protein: CASSLLRRWGDRGYNEQFF.

The CDR3, as DNA: TGTGCCAGCACTAAAGGAGGGGGGATCAACTACTACGAGCAGTACTTC. Translating it yields CASTKGGGINYYEQYF. J is TRBJ2-7 and V is TRBV7-9; D may match TRBD1 or TRBD2 (6 bases each). The CDR3 consists of 16 residues. The V gene's germline CDR1 is SEHNR and CDR2 FQNEAQ (reference sequence). With 7 bases removed from V and 3 bases from J, the gap between germline ends came to 22 bases.